The T cell receptor beta chain described here comes from a study of regulatory T cells in long-lasting Graves disease. Study-wide background: A definition of persistent Graves' disease required over 5 years of antithyroid drugs plus positive TSH receptor antibodies. The study's findings and limits: Those with persistent disease had in common more public clonotypes (about 2,500) than new patients (roughly 1,000). Preferential use of TRBV28, TRBJ1-2 and TRBJ2-5 was seen in persistent disease.

This clonotype appeared many times. Its antigen is not known. This CDR3 region has 16 residues. Germline assignment: CDR1 MNHEY and CDR2 SVGEGT. Trimming at V came to 6 bases and at J to 3 bases, leaving 5 bases not matched to a gene. Building of the TCR beta libraries involved iRepertoire HTBI primers and Arm-PCR of CDR3 regions. TCRdb re-called the multiplex PCR reads through MiXCR, storing one row per CDR3 protein. The sample lists 450,000 or so distinct CDR3 sequences, 20% to 25% occurring once. Time point denoted: persistent/refractory GD, antithyroid drugs over 5 years with positive TRAb. Scientists built the TCR library using RNA that was extracted from PBMCs. Patients hailed from an endocrinology department in Xi'an, China.

The receptor's source is a female donor with Graves disease. V and J are TRBV6-2 or TRBV6-3 and TRBJ2-2; 12 bases map to TRBD2. Sequenced material: peripheral blood mononuclear cells (PBMCs), taken when the disease was refractory, from a patient treated with antithyroid drugs. CDR3 loop: CASSGGLAGHTGELFF. The DNA of the CDR3 is TGTGCCAGCAGCGGCGGACTAGCGGGACACACCGGGGAGCTGTTTTTT.